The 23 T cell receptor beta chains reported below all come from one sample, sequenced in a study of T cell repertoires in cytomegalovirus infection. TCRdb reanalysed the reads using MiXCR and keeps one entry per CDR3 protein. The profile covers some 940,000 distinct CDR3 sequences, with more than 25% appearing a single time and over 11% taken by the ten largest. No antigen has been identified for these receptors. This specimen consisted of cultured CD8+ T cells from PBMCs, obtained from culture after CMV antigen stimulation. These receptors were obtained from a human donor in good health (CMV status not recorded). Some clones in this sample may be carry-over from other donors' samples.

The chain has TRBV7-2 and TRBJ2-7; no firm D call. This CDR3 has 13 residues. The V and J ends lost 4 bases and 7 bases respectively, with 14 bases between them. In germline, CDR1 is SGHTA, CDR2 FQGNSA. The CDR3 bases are TGTGCCAGCAGCTCATATGGGGATTGGGAGCAGTACTTC. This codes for CASSSYGDWEQYF. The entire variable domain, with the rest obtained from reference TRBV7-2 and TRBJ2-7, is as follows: GAGVSQSPSNKVTEKGKDVELRCDPISGHTALYWYRQSLGQGLEFLIYFQGNSAPDKSGLPSDRFSAERTGGSVSTLTIQRTQQEDSAVYLCASSSYGDWEQYFGPGTRLTVT.

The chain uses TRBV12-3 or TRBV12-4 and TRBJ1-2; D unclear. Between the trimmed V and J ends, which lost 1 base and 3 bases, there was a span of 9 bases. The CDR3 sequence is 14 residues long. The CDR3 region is CASSLEAGYYGYTF. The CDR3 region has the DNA TGTGCCAGCAGTTTAGAAGCAGGCTACTATGGCTACACCTTC.

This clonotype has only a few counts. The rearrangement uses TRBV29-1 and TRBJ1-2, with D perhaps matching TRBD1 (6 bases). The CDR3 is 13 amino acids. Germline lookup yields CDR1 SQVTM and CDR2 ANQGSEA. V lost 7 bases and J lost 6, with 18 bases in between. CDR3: CSAPTGRKDGYTF. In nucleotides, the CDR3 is TGCAGCGCTCCAACAGGGAGAAAGGATGGCTACACCTTC.

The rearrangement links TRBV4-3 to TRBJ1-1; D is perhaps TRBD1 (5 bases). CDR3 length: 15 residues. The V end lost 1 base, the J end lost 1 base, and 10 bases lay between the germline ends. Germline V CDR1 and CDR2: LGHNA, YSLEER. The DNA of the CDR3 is TGCGCCAGCAGCCAAGCTCCGGACACGAACACTGAAGCTTTCTTT. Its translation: CASSQAPDTNTEAFF.

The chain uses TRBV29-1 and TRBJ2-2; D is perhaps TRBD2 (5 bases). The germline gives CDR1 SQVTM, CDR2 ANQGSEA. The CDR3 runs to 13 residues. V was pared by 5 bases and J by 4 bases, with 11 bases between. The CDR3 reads CSVQPEGTGELFF. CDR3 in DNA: TGCAGCGTTCAGCCAGAGGGCACCGGGGAGCTGTTTTTT.

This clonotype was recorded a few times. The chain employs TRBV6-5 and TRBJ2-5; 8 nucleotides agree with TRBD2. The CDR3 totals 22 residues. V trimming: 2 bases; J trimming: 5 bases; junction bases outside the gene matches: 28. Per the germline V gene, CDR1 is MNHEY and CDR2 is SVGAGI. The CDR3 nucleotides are TGTGCCAGCAGTTACACTAAATTACCCGGCTGGCGGGGGGCCCGGGAGGTGGAGACCCAGTACTTC. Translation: CASSYTKLPGWRGAREVETQYF.

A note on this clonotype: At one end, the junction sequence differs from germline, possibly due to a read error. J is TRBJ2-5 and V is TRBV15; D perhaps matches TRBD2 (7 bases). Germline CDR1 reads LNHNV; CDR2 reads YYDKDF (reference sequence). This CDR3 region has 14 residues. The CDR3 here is CVTSREGEPETQYF. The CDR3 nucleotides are TGTGTCACCAGCAGGGAGGGGGAGCCGGAGACCCAGTACTTC.

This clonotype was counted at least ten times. CDR3 sequence (DNA): TGTGCCAGCAGCTTATTAGCGGGGGTTATCTATGAGCAGTTCTTC. Residues: CASSLLAGVIYEQFF. The chain links TRBV7-2 to TRBJ2-1; TRBD2 agrees at 9 bases. This CDR3 is built from 15 residues. Germline-derived CDR1 and CDR2 are SGHTA and FQGNSA. V shed 2 bases and J 8 bases; nucleotides not matched to a gene: 7.

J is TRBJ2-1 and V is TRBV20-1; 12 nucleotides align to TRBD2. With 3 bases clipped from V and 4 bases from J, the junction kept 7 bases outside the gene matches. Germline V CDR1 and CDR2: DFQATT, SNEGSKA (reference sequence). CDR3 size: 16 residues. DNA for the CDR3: TGCAGTGCTAGTGACCTAGCGGGGGGGAGATACAATGAGCAGTTCTTC. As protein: CSASDLAGGRYNEQFF.

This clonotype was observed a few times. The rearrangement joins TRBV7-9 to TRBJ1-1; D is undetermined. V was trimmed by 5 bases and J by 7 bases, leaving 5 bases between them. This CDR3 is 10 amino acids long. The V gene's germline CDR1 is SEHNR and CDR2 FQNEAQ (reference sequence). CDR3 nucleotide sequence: TGTGCCAGCAGCCCGCGTGAAGCTTTCTTT. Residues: CASSPREAFF.

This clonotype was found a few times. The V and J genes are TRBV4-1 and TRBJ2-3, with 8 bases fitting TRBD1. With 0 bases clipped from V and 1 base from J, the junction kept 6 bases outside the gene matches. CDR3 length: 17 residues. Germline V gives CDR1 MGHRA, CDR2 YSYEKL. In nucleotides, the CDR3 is TGCGCCAGCAGCCAAGATTCAGGGGGCGCCGGCACAGATACGCAGTATTTT. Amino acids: CASSQDSGGAGTDTQYF.

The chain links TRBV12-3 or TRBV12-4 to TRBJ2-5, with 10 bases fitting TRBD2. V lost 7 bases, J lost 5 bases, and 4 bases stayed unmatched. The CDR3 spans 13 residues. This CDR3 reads CASTGTSVETQYF. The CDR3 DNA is TGTGCCAGCACAGGGACTAGCGTCGAGACCCAGTACTTC.

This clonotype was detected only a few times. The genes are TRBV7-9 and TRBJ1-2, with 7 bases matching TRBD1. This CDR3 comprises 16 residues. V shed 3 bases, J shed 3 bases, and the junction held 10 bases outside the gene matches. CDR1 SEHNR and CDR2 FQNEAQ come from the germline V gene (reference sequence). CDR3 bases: TGTGCCAGCAGCTTGGAGACAGGGCTTTTAGACTATGGCTACACCTTC. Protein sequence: CASSLETGLLDYGYTF.

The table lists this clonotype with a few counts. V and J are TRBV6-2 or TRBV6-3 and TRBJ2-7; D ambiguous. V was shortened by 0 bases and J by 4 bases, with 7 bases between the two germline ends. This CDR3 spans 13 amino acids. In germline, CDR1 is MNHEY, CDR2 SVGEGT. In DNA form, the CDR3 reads TGTGCCAGCAGTTACTCGACCCGGTACGAGCAGTACGTC. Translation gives CASSYSTRYEQYV.

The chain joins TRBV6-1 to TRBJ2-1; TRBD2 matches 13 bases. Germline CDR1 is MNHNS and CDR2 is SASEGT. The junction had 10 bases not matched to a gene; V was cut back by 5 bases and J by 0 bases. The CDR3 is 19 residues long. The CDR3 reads CASSLGGLAGFSSYNEQFF. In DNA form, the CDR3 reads TGTGCCAGCAGTTTGGGGGGACTAGCGGGGTTTAGCTCCTACAATGAGCAGTTCTTC.

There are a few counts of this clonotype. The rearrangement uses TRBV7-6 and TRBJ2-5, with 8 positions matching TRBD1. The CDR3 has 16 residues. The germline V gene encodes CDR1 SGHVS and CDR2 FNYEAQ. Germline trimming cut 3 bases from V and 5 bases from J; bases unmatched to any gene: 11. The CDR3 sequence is CASSLTDRDLRETQYF. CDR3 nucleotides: TGTGCCAGCAGCTTGACGGACAGGGATCTGAGGGAGACCCAGTACTTC.

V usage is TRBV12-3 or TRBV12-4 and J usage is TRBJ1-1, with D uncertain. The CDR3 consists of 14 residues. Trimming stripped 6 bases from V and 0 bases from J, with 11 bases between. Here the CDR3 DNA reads TGTGCCAGCAGCTCGGACTGGTTGAACACTGAAGCTTTCTTT. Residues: CASSSDWLNTEAFF.

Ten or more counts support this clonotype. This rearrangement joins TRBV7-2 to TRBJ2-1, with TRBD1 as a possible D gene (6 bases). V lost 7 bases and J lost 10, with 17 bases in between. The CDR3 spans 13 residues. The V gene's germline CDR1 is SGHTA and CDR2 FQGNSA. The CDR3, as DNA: TGTGCCAGCACTATCCCAGGGGACCTCGAGCAGTTCTTC. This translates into CASTIPGDLEQFF.

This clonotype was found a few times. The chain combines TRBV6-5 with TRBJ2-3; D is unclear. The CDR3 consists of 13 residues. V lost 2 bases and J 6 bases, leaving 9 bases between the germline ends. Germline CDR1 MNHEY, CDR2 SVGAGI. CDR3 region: CASSYGPPDTQYF. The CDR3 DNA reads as TGTGCCAGCAGTTACGGACCCCCCGATACGCAGTATTTT.

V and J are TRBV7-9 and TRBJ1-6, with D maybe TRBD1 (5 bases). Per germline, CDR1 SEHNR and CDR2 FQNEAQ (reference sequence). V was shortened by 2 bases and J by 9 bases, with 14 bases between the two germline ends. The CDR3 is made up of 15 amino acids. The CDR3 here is CASSLPGRQGSPLHF. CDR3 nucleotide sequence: TGTGCCAGCAGCTTACCGGGACGTCAGGGTTCACCCCTCCACTTT.

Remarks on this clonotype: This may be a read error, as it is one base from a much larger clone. Here the CDR3 reads CASSIEDRENTEAFF. The CDR3 DNA follows: TGTGCCAGTAGTATAGAAGACAGGGAGAACACTGAAGCTTTCTTT. The J gene is TRBJ1-1, the V gene TRBV19; 7 bases match TRBD1. The V and J ends lost 0 bases and 1 base, in that order; junction bases with no gene match: 2. CDR3 length equals 15 residues. Germline-derived CDR1 and CDR2 are LNHDA and SQIVND (reference sequence). The full variable domain, in which reference TRBV19 and TRBJ1-1 provide the parts outside the CDR3, is DGGITQSPKYLFRKEGQNVTLSCEQNLNHDAMYWYRQDPGQGLRLIYYSQIVNDFQKGDIAEGYSVSREKKESFPLTVTSAQKNPTAFYLCASSIEDRENTEAFFGQGTRLTVV.

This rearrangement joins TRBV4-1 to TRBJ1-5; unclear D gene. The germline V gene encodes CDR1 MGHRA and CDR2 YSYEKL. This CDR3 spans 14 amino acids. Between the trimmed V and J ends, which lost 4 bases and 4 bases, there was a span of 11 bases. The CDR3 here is CASSPNGGNQPQHF. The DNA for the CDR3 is TGCGCCAGCAGCCCAAACGGTGGGAATCAGCCCCAGCATTTT.

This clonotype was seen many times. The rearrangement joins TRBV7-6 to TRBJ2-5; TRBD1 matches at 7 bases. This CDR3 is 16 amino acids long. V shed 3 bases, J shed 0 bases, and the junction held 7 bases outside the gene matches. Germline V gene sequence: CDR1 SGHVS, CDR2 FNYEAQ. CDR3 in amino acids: CASSFTGTEYQETQYF. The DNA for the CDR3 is TGTGCCAGCAGCTTTACCGGGACAGAGTACCAAGAGACCCAGTACTTC. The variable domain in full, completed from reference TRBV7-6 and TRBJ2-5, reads GAGVSQSPRYKVTKRGQDVALRCDPISGHVSLYWYRQALGQGPEFLTYFNYEAQQDKSGLPNDRFSAERPEGSISTLTIQRTEQRDSAMYRCASSFTGTEYQETQYFGPGTRLLVL.